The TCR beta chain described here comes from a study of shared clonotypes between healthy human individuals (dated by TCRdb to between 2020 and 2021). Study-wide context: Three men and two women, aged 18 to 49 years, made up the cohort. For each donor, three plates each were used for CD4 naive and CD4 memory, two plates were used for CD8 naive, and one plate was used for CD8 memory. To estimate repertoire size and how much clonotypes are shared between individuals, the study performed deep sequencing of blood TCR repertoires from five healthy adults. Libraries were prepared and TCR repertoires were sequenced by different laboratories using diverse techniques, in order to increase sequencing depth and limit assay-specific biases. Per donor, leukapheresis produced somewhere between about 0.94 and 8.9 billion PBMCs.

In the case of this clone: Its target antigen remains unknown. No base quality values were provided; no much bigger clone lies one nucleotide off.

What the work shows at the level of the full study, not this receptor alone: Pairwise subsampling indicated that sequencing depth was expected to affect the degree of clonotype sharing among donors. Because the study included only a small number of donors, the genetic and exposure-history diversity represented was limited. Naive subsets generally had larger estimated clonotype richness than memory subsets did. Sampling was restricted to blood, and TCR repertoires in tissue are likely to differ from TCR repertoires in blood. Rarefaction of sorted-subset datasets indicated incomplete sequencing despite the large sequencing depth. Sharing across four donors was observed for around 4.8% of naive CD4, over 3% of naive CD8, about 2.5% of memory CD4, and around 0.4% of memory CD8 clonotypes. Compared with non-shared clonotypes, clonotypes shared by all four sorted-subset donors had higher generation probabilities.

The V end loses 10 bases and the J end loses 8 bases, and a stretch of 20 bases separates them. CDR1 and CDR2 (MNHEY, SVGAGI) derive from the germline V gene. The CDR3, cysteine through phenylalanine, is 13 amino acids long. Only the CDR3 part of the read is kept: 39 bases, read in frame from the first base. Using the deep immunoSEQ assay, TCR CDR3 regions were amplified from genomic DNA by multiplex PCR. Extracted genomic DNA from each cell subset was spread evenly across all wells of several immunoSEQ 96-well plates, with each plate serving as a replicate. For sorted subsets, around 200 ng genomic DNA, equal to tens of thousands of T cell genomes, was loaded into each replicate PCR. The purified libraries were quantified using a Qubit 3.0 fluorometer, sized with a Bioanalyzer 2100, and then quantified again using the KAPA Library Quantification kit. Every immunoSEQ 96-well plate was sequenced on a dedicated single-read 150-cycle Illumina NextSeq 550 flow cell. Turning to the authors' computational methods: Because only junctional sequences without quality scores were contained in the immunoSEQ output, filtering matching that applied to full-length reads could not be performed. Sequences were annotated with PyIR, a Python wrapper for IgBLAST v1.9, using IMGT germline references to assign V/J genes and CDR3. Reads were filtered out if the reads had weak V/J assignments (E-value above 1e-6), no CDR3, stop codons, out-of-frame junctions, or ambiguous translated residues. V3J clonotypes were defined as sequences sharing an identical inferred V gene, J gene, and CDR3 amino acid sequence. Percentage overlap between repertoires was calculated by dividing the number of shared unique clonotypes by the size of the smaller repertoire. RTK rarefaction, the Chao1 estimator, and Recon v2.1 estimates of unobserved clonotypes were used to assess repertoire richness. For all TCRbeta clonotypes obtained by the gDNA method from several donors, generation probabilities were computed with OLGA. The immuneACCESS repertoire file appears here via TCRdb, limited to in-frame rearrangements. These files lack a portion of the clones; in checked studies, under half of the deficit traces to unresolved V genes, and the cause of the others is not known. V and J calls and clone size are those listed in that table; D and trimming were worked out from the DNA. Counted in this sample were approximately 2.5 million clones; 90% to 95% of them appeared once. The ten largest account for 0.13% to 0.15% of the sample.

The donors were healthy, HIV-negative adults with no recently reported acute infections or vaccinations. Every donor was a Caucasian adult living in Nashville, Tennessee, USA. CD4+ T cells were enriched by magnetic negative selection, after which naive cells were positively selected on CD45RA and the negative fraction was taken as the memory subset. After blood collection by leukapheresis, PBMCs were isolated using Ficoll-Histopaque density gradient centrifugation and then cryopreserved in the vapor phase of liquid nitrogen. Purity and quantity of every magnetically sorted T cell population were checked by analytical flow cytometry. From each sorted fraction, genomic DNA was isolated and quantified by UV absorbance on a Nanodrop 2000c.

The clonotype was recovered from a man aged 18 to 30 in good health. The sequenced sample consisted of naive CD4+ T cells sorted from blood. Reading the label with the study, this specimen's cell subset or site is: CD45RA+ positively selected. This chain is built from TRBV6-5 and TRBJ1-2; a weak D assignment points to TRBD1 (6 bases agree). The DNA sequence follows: TGTGCCACCTCCGGGACACATGTTTGGGGCTACACCTTC. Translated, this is CATSGTHVWGYTF.